This TCR beta chain was obtained from a study of tumor-infiltrating lymphocytes in primary liver carcinoma. Study-level findings and limits: Tumor samples exhibited a significantly greater top-250-clone fraction than blood samples (p = 0.039).

The template, approximately 500 ng total RNA, yielded TCR beta cDNA made with a constant-region primer. Construction of TCR beta libraries relied on three successive nested multiplex PCR rounds employing slightly modified ARM-PCR. Running 10 cycles apiece, the first two PCR rounds relied on TRBV1-TRBV30 forward primers together with a C-beta reverse primer. Via MiXCR, TCRdb re-called the multiplex PCR reads, giving one row per CDR3 protein. The repertoire holds fewer than 75,000 distinct CDR3 sequences, with roughly two thirds as singletons. This clonotype was observed many times. Its antigen is unidentified. Germline V lookup: CDR1 GTSNPN, CDR2 SVGIG (reference sequence). The CDR3 consists of 14 residues. With 4 bases clipped from V and 6 bases from J, the junction kept 6 bases outside the gene matches. DNA and RNA were both co-extracted from about 19-30 mg of bulk tissue that had not been sorted.

What was sequenced was liver tumor tissue from sampling region 4. Indicated subset: tumor region T4, right-lateral pole. The chain joins TRBV30 to TRBJ2-2, with 9 bases matching TRBD2. This sequence originates from a man between 35 and 55 years old with primary liver carcinoma and hepatitis B virus infection. The CDR3 DNA is TGTGCCTGGAAGGCGGGAGGGCATCCCGGGGAGCTGTTTTTT. It specifies CAWKAGGHPGELFF.